A selection of T cell receptor beta chains follows, all from one sample in a study of cytomegalovirus exposure and HLA in healthy donors. Profiled with immunoSEQ multiplex PCR; TCRdb holds only in-frame clones, not every one. Here the sample spans about 110,000 clones, around 70% being singletons. Sequencing was done on a sample of PBMCs. These receptors all come from a middle-aged woman in good health and CMV-seropositive. CDR3s include the opening cysteine and the closing phenylalanine or tryptophan. The D gene is left open where the match is weak. Clone sizes are given selectively: once, few, many, or a class where the clone is expanded.

cdr3_length j_call v_call clone_size d_call cdr3_nt cdr3_aa
17 TRBJ2-7 TRBV15 NA TRBD2 TGTGCCACCAGCAGAGGTGGGGGCGGGGGGCTCTCCTACGAGCAGTACTTC CATSRGGGGGLSYEQYF
15 TRBJ2-7 TRBV7-9 NA TRBD2 TGTTCCAGCAGCTTCTTTGTGGGGGGGACGTACGAGCAGTACTTC CSSSFFVGGTYEQYF
14 TRBJ2-1 TRBV5-1 NA TRBD1 TGCGCCAGCAGGACGGGACAGCGTTACAATGAGCAGTTCTTC CASRTGQRYNEQFF
17 TRBJ2-1 TRBV7-8 NA TRBD2 TGTGCCAGCAGCTTAGCACTAGCGGGGGGGAGGCACAATGAGCAGTTCTTC CASSLALAGGRHNEQFF
14 TRBJ2-7 TRBV5-6 NA TRBD1 TGTGCCAGCAGCTCGATGACAGGGGCCCACGAGCAGTACTTC CASSSMTGAHEQYF
13 TRBJ1-3 TRBV30 NA NA TGTGCCTTCGGGGGGGCGAACGGAAACACCATATATTTT CAFGGANGNTIYF
14 TRBJ1-5 TRBV19 once NA TGTGCCAGTAGTGAATTACAGGTCAATCAGCCCCAGCATTTT CASSELQVNQPQHF
15 TRBJ1-6 TRBV4-2 NA NA TGTGCCAGCAGCCAGAGGGCCCAGGGGCTCTCACCCCTCCACTTT CASSQRAQGLSPLHF
15 TRBJ2-1 TRBV7-2 NA NA TGTGCCAGCAGCTTGCAGGGCCCAAATTCCAATGAGCAGTTCTTC CASSLQGPNSNEQFF
16 TRBJ1-2 TRBV7-2 NA TRBD1 TGTGCCAGCAGCCCCTGGGGGGGACAGGGCCCCTATGGCTACACCTTC CASSPWGGQGPYGYTF
18 TRBJ2-3 TRBV10-3 NA TRBD2 TGTGCCACCGCGGGTCAAGCGGGGGGCCCCTTTGGCACAGATACGCAGTATTTT CATAGQAGGPFGTDTQYF
14 TRBJ2-3 TRBV7-3 NA NA TGTGCCAGCAGCTTAAGGGCCTCCACAGATACGCAGTATTTT CASSLRASTDTQYF
15 TRBJ2-2 TRBV10-3 NA TRBD2 TGTGCCATCAGTGAGTTACTAGCGGGCACCGGGGAGCTGTTTTTT CAISELLAGTGELFF
16 TRBJ2-7 TRBV27 NA TRBD1 TGTGCCAGCAGTCTGAACCCGGGACAGGGCTTGTACGAGCAGTACTTC CASSLNPGQGLYEQYF
15 TRBJ1-4 TRBV5-1 once TRBD1 TGCGCCAGCAGCTTCCGACAGGGTCGTTCCGAAAAACTGTTTTTT CASSFRQGRSEKLFF
16 TRBJ1-1 TRBV4-3 few TRBD1 TGCGCCACCGAAACCCGGGACAGCGAAATGAACACTGAAGCTTTCTTT CATETRDSEMNTEAFF
13 TRBJ1-4 TRBV7-9 NA NA TGTGCCAGCAGCTTAATACAGGGTGAAAAACTGTTTTTT CASSLIQGEKLFF
15 TRBJ2-5 TRBV5-6 NA NA TGTGCCAGCAGCTCCCTTCTAGCGTTTCAAGAGACCCAGTACTTC CASSSLLAFQETQYF
13 TRBJ1-5 TRBV19 NA NA TGTGCGGCGGGCAACAGTCTCAATCAGCCCCAGCATTTT CAAGNSLNQPQHF
20 TRBJ2-7 TRBV18 few NA TGTGCCAGCTCACCACAGATCGATTCCCCTTACTTGACTCCTATCTACGAGCAGTACTTC CASSPQIDSPYLTPIYEQYF
14 TRBJ2-3 TRBV5-1 once NA TGCGCCAGCAGAATGGGGGGCGGGGGAGATACGCAGTATTTT CASRMGGGGDTQYF
13 TRBJ1-1 TRBV2 once NA TGTGCCAGCAGAACCCGGGAGAACACTGAAGCTTTCTTT CASRTRENTEAFF
13 TRBJ2-2 TRBV7-9 NA NA TGTGCCAGCAGCTTAGCCCCTAGCGGGGAGCTGTTTTTT CASSLAPSGELFF
14 TRBJ2-7 TRBV4-2 NA NA TGTGCCAGCAGTGAGAGACAGGACCCCTACGAGCAGTACTTC CASSERQDPYEQYF
15 TRBJ2-5 TRBV7-6 few NA TGTGCCAGCAGCTTAGCGTCGGGAACCCAAGAGACCCAGTACTTC CASSLASGTQETQYF
14 TRBJ1-1 TRBV5-6 NA NA TGTGCCAGCAGCTTGCTGGGGCTGAACACTGAAGCTTTCTTT CASSLLGLNTEAFF
14 TRBJ2-7 TRBV6-6 NA NA TGTGCCAGCAGTTACGGCCAGGGGCAGAACGAGCAGTACTTC CASSYGQGQNEQYF
16 TRBJ2-1 TRBV30 NA NA TGTGCCTGGAGTGTAATCACCATACGGGGCTACAATGAGCAGTTCTTC CAWSVITIRGYNEQFF
14 TRBJ1-6 TRBV4-3 few NA TGCGCCAGCAGCCCCGGACACACTAATTCACCCCTCCACTTT CASSPGHTNSPLHF
15 TRBJ2-1 TRBV18 NA NA TGTGCCAGCTCCCGGGACAAGGGCTCCTACAATGAGCAGTTCTTC CASSRDKGSYNEQFF
15 TRBJ1-2 TRBV7-2 NA NA TGTGCCAGCAGCCCCGACCAGTCAACGGGGTATGGCTACACCTTC CASSPDQSTGYGYTF
15 TRBJ1-2 TRBV7-8 NA NA TGTGCCAGCAGCTTAGCGCAGTCAGAGGTCTATGGCTACACCTTC CASSLAQSEVYGYTF
13 TRBJ1-1 TRBV7-9 NA NA TGTGCCAGCAGCCAGGGCATGAACACTGAAGCTTTCTTT CASSQGMNTEAFF
15 TRBJ2-1 TRBV4-1 NA TRBD1 TGCGCCAGCAGCCAGGGACAGGGGGCATGGAATGAGCAGTTCTTC CASSQGQGAWNEQFF
18 TRBJ1-4 TRBV7-8 NA TRBD1 TGTGCCAGCAGCCCGTGGGGGACAGGAGCCGGGGTGGGGGAAAAACTGTTTTTT CASSPWGTGAGVGEKLFF
15 TRBJ2-3 TRBV7-9 once TRBD2 TGTGCCAGCAGCTCGGGACTAATTAGCACAGATACGCAGTATTTT CASSSGLISTDTQYF
15 TRBJ1-5 TRBV30 NA TRBD1 TGTGCCTGGAGTCCGGGACAGGGAAGGAATCAGCCCCAGCATTTT CAWSPGQGRNQPQHF
16 TRBJ2-5 TRBV5-1 NA NA TGCGCCAGCAGCCCTCCGCTAGGGGCGGTCCAAGAGACCCAGTACTTC CASSPPLGAVQETQYF
14 TRBJ2-7 TRBV7-2 NA NA TGTGCCAGCAGCTCACGGGACACCAGGAACGAGCAGTACTTC CASSSRDTRNEQYF
16 TRBJ2-7 TRBV7-8 NA NA TGTGCCAGCAGCTTAGCCGAGATCCCCTCACGGGACGAGCAGTACTTC CASSLAEIPSRDEQYF